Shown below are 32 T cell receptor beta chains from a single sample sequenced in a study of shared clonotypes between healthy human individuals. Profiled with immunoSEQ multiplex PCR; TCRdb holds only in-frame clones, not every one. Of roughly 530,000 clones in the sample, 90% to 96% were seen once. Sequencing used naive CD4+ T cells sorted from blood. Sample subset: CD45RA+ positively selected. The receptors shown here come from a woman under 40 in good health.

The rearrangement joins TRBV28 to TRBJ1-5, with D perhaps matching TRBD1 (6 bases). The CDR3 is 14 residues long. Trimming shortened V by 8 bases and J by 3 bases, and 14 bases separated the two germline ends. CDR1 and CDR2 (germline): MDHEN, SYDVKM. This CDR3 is CASLNGQHNQPQHF. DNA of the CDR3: TGTGCCAGCTTGAACGGACAGCACAATCAGCCCCAGCATTTT.

The CDR3 nucleotides read TGTGCCAGCAGTTTATCACTCCGGGCGGCCACCATATATTTT. It specifies CASSLSLRAATIYF. This sequence joins TRBV28 and TRBJ1-3; D is ambiguous. This CDR3 has 14 residues. Germline loops: CDR1 MDHEN, CDR2 SYDVKM. V was pared by 1 base and J by 9 bases, with 13 bases between.

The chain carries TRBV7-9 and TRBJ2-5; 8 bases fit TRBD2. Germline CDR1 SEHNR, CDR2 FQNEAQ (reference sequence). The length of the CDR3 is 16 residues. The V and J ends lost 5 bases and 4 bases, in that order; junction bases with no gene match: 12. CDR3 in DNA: TGTGCCAGCAGCAACCGCGGGAGGCGGGTAGGAGAGACCCAGTACTTC. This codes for CASSNRGRRVGETQYF.

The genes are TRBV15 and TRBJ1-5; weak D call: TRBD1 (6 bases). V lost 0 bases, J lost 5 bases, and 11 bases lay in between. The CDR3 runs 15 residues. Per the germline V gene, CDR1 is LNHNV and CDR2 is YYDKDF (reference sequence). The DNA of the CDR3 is TGTGCCACCAGCAGAGACTGGAGGGGGGATCAGCCCCAGCATTTT. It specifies CATSRDWRGDQPQHF.

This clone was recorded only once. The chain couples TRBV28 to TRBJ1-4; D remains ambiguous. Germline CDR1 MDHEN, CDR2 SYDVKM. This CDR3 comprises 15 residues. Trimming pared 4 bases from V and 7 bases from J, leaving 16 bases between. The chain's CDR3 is CASSSARVLGEKLFF. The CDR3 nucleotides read TGTGCCAGCAGTTCAGCAAGGGTCTTGGGTGAAAAACTGTTTTTT.

The CDR3 protein is CASSSLSGTDFTDTQYF. The CDR3 nucleotides are TGTGCCAGCAGCTCTTTATCCGGGACAGACTTCACAGATACGCAGTATTTT. V gene TRBV4-2 combines with J gene TRBJ2-3; 7 nucleotides match TRBD1. Looked up from germline, CDR1 is LGHNA and CDR2 is YNFKEQ. The V segment lost 5 bases and the J segment 2 bases; nucleotides outside the gene matches: 13. CDR3 length: 17 residues.

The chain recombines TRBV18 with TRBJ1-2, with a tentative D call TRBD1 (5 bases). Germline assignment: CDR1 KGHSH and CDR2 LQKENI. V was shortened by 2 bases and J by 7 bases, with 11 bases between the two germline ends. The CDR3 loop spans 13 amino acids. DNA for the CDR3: TGTGCCAGCTCACCAGAGGGGCCAGCTGGCTACACCTTC. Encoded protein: CASSPEGPAGYTF.

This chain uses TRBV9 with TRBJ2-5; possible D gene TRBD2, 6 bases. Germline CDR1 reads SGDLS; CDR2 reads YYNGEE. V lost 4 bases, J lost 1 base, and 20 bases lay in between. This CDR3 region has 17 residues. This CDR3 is CASSRIGRGRGQETQYF. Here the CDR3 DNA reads TGTGCCAGCAGCCGTATCGGGCGGGGTAGGGGCCAAGAGACCCAGTACTTC.

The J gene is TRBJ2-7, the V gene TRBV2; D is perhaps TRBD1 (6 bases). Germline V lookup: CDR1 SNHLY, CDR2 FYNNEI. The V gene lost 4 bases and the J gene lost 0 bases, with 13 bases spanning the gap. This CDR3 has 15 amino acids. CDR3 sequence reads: CASSGADSLSYEQYF. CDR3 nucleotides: TGTGCCAGCAGTGGAGCGGACAGCCTCTCCTACGAGCAGTACTTC.

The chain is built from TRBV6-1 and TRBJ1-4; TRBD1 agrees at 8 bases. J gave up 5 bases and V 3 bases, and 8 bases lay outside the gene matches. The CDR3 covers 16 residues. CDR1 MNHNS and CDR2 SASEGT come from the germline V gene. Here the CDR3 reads CASSDIRTGTNEKLFF. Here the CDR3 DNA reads TGTGCCAGCAGTGATATAAGGACAGGGACGAATGAAAAACTGTTTTTT.

CDR3 in amino acids: CASSYRGLVNTGELFF. In DNA, the CDR3 is TGTGCCAGCAGTTACCGCGGGCTCGTAAACACCGGGGAGCTGTTTTTT. The V and J genes are TRBV6-5 and TRBJ2-2; maybe TRBD2 (5 bases). Per germline, CDR1 MNHEY and CDR2 SVGAGI. Trimming pared 2 bases from V and 2 bases from J, leaving 12 bases between. The CDR3 totals 16 residues.

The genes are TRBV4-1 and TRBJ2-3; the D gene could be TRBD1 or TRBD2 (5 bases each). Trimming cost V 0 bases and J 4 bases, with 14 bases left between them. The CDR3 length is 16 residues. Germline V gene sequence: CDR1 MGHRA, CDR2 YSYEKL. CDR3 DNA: TGCGCCAGCAGCCAAGAGCCCGGGATGGGGCCAGATACGCAGTATTTT. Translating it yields CASSQEPGMGPDTQYF.

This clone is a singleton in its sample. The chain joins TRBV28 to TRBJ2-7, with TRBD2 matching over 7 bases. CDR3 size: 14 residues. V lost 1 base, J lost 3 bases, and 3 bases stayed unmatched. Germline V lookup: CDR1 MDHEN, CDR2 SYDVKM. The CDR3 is CASSLYRGVYEQYF. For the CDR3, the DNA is TGTGCCAGCAGTTTATATCGGGGGGTCTACGAGCAGTACTTC.

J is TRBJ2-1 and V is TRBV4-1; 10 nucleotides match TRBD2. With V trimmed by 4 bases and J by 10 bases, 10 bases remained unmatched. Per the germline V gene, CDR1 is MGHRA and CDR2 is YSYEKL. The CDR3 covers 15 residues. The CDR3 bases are TGCGCCAGCAGCCGGACCGGGACTAGCGTTCACGAGCAGTTCTTC. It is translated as CASSRTGTSVHEQFF.

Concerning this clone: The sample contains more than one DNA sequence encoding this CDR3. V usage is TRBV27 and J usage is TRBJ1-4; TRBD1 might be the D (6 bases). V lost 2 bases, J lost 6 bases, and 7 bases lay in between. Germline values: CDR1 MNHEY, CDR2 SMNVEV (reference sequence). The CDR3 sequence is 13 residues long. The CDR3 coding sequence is TGTGCCAGCAGTTTAAGGGGGGATGAAAAACTGTTTTTT. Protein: CASSLRGDEKLFF.

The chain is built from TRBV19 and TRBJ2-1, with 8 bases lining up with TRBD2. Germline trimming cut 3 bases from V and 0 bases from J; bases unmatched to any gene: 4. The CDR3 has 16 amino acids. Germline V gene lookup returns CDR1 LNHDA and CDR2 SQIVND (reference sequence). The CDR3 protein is CASSISAGDSYNEQFF. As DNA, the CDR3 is TGTGCCAGTAGTATCTCAGCGGGAGACTCCTACAATGAGCAGTTCTTC.

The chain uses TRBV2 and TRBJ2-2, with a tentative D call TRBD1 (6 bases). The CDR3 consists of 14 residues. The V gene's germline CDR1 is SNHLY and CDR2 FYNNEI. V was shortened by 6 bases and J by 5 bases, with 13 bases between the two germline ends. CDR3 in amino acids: CASSSLQGTGELFF. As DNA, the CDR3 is TGTGCCAGCAGCTCCTTGCAGGGGACCGGGGAGCTGTTTTTT.

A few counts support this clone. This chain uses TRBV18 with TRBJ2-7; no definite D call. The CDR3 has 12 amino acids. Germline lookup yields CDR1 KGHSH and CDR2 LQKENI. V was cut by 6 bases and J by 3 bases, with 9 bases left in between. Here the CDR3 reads CASSSGRYEQYF. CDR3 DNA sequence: TGTGCCAGCTCGTCCGGTCGCTACGAGCAGTACTTC.

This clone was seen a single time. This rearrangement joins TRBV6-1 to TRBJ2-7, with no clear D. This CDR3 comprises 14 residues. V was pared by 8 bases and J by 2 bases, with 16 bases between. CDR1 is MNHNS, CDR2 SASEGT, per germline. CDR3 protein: CASPRVGSPYEQYF. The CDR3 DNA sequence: TGTGCCAGCCCCCGGGTGGGGTCCCCCTACGAGCAGTACTTC.

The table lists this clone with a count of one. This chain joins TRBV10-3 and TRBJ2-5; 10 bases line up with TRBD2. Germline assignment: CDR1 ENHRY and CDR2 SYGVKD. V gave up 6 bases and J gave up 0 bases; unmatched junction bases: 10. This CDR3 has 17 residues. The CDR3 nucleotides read TGTGCCATCAGCGAGGACCTCGGACTAGCGGACCAAGAGACCCAGTACTTC. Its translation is CAISEDLGLADQETQYF.

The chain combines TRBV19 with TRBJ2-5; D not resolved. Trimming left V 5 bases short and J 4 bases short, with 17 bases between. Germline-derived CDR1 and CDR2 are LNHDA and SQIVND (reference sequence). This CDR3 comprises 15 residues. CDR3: CASSPTDGLSETQYF. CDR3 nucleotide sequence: TGTGCCAGTAGTCCAACGGACGGTCTTTCAGAGACCCAGTACTTC.

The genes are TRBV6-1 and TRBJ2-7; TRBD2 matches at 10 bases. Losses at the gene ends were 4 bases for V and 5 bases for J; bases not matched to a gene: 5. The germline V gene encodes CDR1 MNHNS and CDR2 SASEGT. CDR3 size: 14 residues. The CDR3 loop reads CASSASGRGNEQYF. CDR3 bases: TGTGCCAGCAGTGCTAGCGGGAGAGGCAACGAGCAGTACTTC.

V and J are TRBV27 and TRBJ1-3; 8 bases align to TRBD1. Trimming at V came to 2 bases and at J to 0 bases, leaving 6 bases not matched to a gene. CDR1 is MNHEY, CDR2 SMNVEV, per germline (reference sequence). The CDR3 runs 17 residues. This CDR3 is CASSLVRDRNSGNTIYF. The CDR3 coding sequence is TGTGCCAGCAGTTTAGTACGGGACAGGAACTCTGGAAACACCATATATTTT.

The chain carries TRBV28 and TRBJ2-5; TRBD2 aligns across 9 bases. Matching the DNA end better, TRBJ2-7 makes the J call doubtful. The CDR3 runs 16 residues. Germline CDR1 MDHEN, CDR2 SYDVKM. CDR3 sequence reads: CASSSSRLAGSYEQYF. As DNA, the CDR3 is TGTGCCAGCAGTTCTAGTAGGCTAGCGGGATCCTACGAGCAGTACTTC.

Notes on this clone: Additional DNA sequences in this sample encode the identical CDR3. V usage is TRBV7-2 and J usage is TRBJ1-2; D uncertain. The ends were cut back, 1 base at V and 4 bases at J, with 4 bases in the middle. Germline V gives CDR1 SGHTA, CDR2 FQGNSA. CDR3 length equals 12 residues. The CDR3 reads CASSLGRYGYTF. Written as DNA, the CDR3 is TGTGCCAGCAGCTTAGGCCGCTATGGCTACACCTTC.

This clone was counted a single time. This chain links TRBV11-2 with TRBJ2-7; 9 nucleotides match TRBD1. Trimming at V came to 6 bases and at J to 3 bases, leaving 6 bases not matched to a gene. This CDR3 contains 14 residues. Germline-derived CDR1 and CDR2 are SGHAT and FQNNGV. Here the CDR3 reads CASRLGQGFYEQYF. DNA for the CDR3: TGTGCCAGCAGACTCGGACAGGGGTTCTACGAGCAGTACTTC.

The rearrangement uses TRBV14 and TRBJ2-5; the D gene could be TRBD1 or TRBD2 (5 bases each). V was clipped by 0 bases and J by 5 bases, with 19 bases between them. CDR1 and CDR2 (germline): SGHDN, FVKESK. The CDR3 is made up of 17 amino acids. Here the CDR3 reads CASSQEPGPLRGETQYF. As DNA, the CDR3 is TGTGCCAGCAGCCAAGAACCGGGACCACTCAGAGGGGAGACCCAGTACTTC.

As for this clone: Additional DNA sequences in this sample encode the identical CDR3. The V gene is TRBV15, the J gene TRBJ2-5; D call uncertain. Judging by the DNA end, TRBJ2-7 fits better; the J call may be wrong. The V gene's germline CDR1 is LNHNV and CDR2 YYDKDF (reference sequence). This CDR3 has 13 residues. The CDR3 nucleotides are TGTGCCACCAGCAGAGACAGGTCCTACGAGCAGTACTTC. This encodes CATSRDRSYEQYF.

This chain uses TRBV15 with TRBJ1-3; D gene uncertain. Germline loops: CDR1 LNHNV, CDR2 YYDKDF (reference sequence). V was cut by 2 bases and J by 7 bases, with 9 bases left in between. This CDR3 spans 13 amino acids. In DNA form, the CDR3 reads TGTGCCACCAGCAGATCCACAGCGAACACCATATATTTT. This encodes CATSRSTANTIYF. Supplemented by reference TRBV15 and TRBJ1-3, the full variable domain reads DAMVIQNPRYQVTQFGKPVTLSCSQTLNHNVMYWYQQKSSQAPKLLFHYYDKDFNNEADTPDNFQSRRPNTSFCFLDIRSPGLGDTAMYLCATSRSTANTIYFGEGSWLTVV.

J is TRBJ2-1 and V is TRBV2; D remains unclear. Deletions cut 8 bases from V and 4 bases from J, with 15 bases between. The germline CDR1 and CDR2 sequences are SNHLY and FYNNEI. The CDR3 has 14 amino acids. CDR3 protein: CASLVGGLYNEQFF. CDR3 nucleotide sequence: TGTGCCAGCTTGGTCGGCGGCCTATACAATGAGCAGTTCTTC.

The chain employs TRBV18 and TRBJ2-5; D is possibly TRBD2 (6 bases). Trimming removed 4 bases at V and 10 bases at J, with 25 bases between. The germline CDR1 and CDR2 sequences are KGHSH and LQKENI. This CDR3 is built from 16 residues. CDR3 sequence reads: CASSQGLSASGGNQYF. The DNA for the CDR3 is TGTGCCAGCTCACAGGGCCTTAGCGCCTCCGGAGGGAACCAGTACTTC.

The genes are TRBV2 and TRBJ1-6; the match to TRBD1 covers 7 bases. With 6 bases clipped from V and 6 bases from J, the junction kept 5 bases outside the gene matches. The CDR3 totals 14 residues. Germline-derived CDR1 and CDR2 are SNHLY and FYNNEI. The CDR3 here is CASSPDRFNSPLHF. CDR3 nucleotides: TGTGCCAGCAGCCCGGACAGGTTTAATTCACCCCTCCACTTT. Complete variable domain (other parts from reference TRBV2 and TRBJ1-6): EPEVTQTPSHQVTQMGQEVILRCVPISNHLYFYWYRQILGQKVEFLVSFYNNEISEKSEIFDDQFSVERPDGSNFTLKIRSTKLEDSAMYFCASSPDRFNSPLHFGNGTRLTVT.